This paragraph covers one T cell receptor beta chain sequence. Only in-frame clones appear in the TCRdb table, and some are missing; sequencing was by immunoSEQ multiplex PCR. The top ten clones hold 3% to 5% of a sample with about 48,000 clones, approximately 90% of them seen once. The record originates from a study of technical replicates of blood from a few donors. Germline V gene lookup returns CDR1 MNHEY and CDR2 SMNVEV (reference sequence). The trim removed 0 bases at V and 4 bases at J, leaving 2 bases unmatched. The CDR3 contains 16 residues. This sequence originates from a human donor in good health. Some clones in this sample may be carry-over from other donors' samples. This chain joins TRBV27 and TRBJ2-1, with 11 bases lining up with TRBD2. The material sequenced was PBMCs. The CDR3: CASSLSASGGYNEQFF. CDR3 bases: TGTGCCAGCAGTTTATCCGCTAGCGGGGGGTACAATGAGCAGTTCTTC.